The following is a TCR beta chain sequence with its context. Antigen unknown. There are 15 residues in the CDR3. V dropped 4 bases and J dropped 1 base, with 13 bases sitting between them. CDR1 and CDR2 (germline): LGHNA, YSLEER. These data belong to a study of CD8+ T cells in alopecia areata. General study results and limits: Scalp clonality, together with expanded CD8+ clones among the top 100, fell significantly with tofacitinib. Persistence in scalp and blood during tofacitinib was observed for many expanded lesional clones.

Treatment given: oral pan-JAK inhibitor, 5-10 mg twice daily. Extracted RNA was reverse transcribed into cDNA, the sequencing template. Libraries were prepared by immunoSEQ multiplex PCR; TCRdb keeps only in-frame clonotypes and omits some of them. The sample has about 180,000 clones, about 48% seen once; the top ten hold 11%. This chain uses TRBV4-3 with TRBJ1-2; maybe TRBD1 (6 bases). This specimen consisted of CD8+ T cells sorted from blood, obtained at week 24, from a patient treated with tofacitinib. The origin of this receptor is a human donor with alopecia areata. CDR3 sequence reads: CASSRDRTNNYGYTF. The CDR3 DNA is TGCGCCAGCAGCCGCGACAGGACCAATAACTATGGCTACACCTTC.